The source of this T cell receptor beta chain is a study of OX40 agonist ivuxolimab in advanced cancers. Study at large: Prior checkpoint blockade (anti-PD-1, anti-PD-L1 or anti-CTLA-4) was permitted; about 40% had it. Study conclusions and caveats: CD4+ and CD8+ blood T cells expanded clonally by week 6 at 0.1 to 3.0 mg/kg. Some nonresponders also had low normalized T-cell clonal expansion.

Points on this clone: Its antigen remains unidentified.

This CDR3 has 15 amino acids. CDR1 is SNHLY, CDR2 FYNNEI, per germline. Trimming removed 3 bases at V and 2 bases at J, with 13 bases between. The repertoire was sequenced with immunoSEQ multiplex PCR; TCRdb's copy has only in-frame clones and lacks some. Of tens of thousands of clones in the sample, roughly 91% were seen once. Patients who had autoimmune disease history or got systemic immunosuppression were left out. The material was CD4+ or CD8+ T cells sorted from blood, obtained in a trial of the OX40 agonist ivuxolimab. The chain uses TRBV2 and TRBJ1-1; unclear D gene. This clonotype was obtained from an adult with an advanced solid tumor such as melanoma, head and neck, liver or kidney cancer. The DNA of the CDR3 is TGTGCCAGCAGTGACACGGAGACTATAAACACTGAAGCTTTCTTT. The encoded protein is CASSDTETINTEAFF.